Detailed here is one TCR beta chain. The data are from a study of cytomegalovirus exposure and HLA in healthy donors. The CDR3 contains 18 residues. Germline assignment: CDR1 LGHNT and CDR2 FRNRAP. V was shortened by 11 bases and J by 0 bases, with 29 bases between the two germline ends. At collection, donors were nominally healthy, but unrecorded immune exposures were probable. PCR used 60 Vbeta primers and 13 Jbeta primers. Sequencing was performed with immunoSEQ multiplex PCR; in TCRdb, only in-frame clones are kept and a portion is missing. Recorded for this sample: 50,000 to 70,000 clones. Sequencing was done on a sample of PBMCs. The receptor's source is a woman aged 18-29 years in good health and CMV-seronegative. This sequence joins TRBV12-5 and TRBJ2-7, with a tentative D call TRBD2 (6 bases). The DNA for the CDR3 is TGTGCTGGCGGGGAATCGGGACGGAACGGACGAGGCTCCTACGAGCAGTACTTC. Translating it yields CAGGESGRNGRGSYEQYF.